The 18 T cell receptor beta chains presented below share a single source sample, sequenced in a study of regulatory dendritic cells for organ transplantation. The data were produced by immunoSEQ multiplex PCR, yet TCRdb's version contains in-frame clones alone and is incomplete. The data show 35,000 to 40,000 clones, about 93% seen once. The sample comprised naive CD8+ T cells from blood. Documented subset: CD45RA+ naive T cells. The receptors here all came from a human donor in good health.

The genes are TRBV30 and TRBJ1-1; D is unclear. V dropped 0 bases and J dropped 0 bases, with 5 bases sitting between them. The CDR3 contains 13 residues. CDR1 and CDR2 (germline): GTSNPN, SVGIG (reference sequence). Here the CDR3 reads CAWSVLLNTEAFF. DNA for the CDR3: TGTGCCTGGAGTGTACTGTTGAACACTGAAGCTTTCTTT.

The V gene is TRBV21-1, the J gene TRBJ2-7; the table calls TRBD2, which could not be checked here. TRBV21-1 is assigned pseudogene status. The CDR3 totals 14 residues. The CDR3 here is CASSKFIYYYEQYF. The CDR3 DNA reads TGTGCCAGCAGCAAGTTTATTTATTACTACGAGCAGTACTTC.

The chain has TRBV5-4 and TRBJ1-1; 7 nucleotides match TRBD1. The CDR3 is 16 amino acids. Germline assignment: CDR1 SGHNT and CDR2 YYREEE (reference sequence). V was clipped by 4 bases and J by 0 bases; unmatched bases: 9. The CDR3 DNA follows: TGTGCCAGCAGCCTGAGTTCGGGACAGATGAACACTGAAGCTTTCTTT. Its protein product is CASSLSSGQMNTEAFF.

The CDR3 is CASRTLNELTEAFF. The CDR3 bases are TGTGCCAGCAGGACCCTAAACGAGCTCACTGAAGCTTTCTTT. The chain is built from TRBV27 and TRBJ1-1; unclear D gene. Germline CDR1 MNHEY, CDR2 SMNVEV (reference sequence). The CDR3 spans 14 residues. Deletions cut 6 bases from V and 4 bases from J, with 15 bases between.

In its sample, this clone was seen a few times. The V and J genes are TRBV27 and TRBJ1-6, with D possibly matching TRBD1 (5 bases). V lost 7 bases to trimming and J lost 7 bases, with 14 bases between them. This CDR3 spans 14 amino acids. Germline CDR1 MNHEY, CDR2 SMNVEV (reference sequence). In DNA, the CDR3 is TGTGCCAGCACCCCCGGTGGGGGGAATTCACCCCTCCACTTT. This encodes CASTPGGGNSPLHF.

This clone was found a few times. This chain uses TRBV7-9 with TRBJ1-6, with 9 bases identical to TRBD1. Looked up from germline, CDR1 is SEHNR and CDR2 is FQNEAQ (reference sequence). CDR3 length equals 15 residues. The trim removed 4 bases at V and 6 bases at J, leaving 4 bases unmatched. CDR3 sequence (DNA): TGTGCCAGCAGCTCTCGGGACAGGGTTAATTCACCCCTCCACTTT. This gives the protein CASSSRDRVNSPLHF.

This clone was seen once. The chain couples TRBV19 to TRBJ1-2; D is perhaps TRBD1 (5 bases). The CDR3 spans 16 residues. In germline, CDR1 is LNHDA, CDR2 SQIVND (reference sequence). Trimming took off 3 bases at V and 6 bases at J, with 20 bases between the two ends. The CDR3 DNA follows: TGTGCCAGTAGTATTTATGAGGGGCCTTCCGTAAATGGCTACACCTTC. Translated: CASSIYEGPSVNGYTF.

This chain uses TRBV28 with TRBJ1-2; 8 bases agree with TRBD1. CDR3 length equals 14 residues. With V trimmed by 3 bases and J by 4 bases, 4 bases remained unmatched. Germline CDR1 MDHEN, CDR2 SYDVKM. CDR3 sequence reads: CASSFGQGGYGYTF. CDR3 coding DNA: TGTGCCAGCAGTTTTGGACAGGGAGGCTATGGCTACACCTTC.

This clone showed up just a few times. V gene TRBV27 combines with J gene TRBJ1-5; a possible D gene is TRBD1 (5 bases). The CDR3 runs 14 residues. Trimming took 5 bases from V and 3 from J, leaving 11 bases between them. Germline-derived CDR1 and CDR2 are MNHEY and SMNVEV (reference sequence). DNA of the CDR3: TGTGCCAGCAGTCCCAGGACATACAATCAGCCCCAGCATTTT. Its translation: CASSPRTYNQPQHF.

The chain has TRBV19 and TRBJ1-1; possible D gene TRBD1, 5 bases. Germline V gene lookup returns CDR1 LNHDA and CDR2 SQIVND (reference sequence). Trimming took off 6 bases at V and 1 base at J, with 6 bases between the two ends. CDR3 length: 12 amino acids. The CDR3 is CASRTANTEAFF. In DNA, the CDR3 is TGTGCCAGTAGGACAGCGAACACTGAAGCTTTCTTT.

This clone came up once. This chain links TRBV11-1 with TRBJ2-2, with TRBD2 identical over 11 bases. CDR3 length: 14 residues. V dropped 6 bases and J dropped 6; count of bases not matched to a gene: 3. In germline, CDR1 is SGHAT, CDR2 FQDESV (reference sequence). The CDR3 bases are TGTGCCAGCAGGGTAGCGGGAGGGCCCGGGGAGCTGTTTTTT. Amino acid sequence: CASRVAGGPGELFF.

The rearrangement joins TRBV27 to TRBJ2-2, with D uncertain. This CDR3 is 12 amino acids long. CDR1 is MNHEY and CDR2 is SMNVEV in the germline V gene (reference sequence). Between the trimmed V and J ends, which lost 4 bases and 9 bases, there was a span of 9 bases. CDR3 in amino acids: CASSSPLRELFF. The CDR3 nucleotides are TGTGCCAGCAGTTCCCCTTTGAGGGAGCTGTTTTTT.

The V gene is TRBV5-4, the J gene TRBJ1-1; D remains unclear. This CDR3 has 14 amino acids. Germline V gives CDR1 SGHNT, CDR2 YYREEE (reference sequence). With 0 bases removed from V and 2 bases from J, the gap between germline ends came to 8 bases. The CDR3 region has the DNA TGTGCCAGCAGCTTGGAATTTCCAAACACTGAAGCTTTCTTT. Its translation is CASSLEFPNTEAFF.

This clone was counted only a few times. The genes are TRBV7-8 and TRBJ1-1; the D is unclear. Trimming took 1 base from V and 6 from J, leaving 9 bases between them. Germline V gene sequence: CDR1 SGHVS, CDR2 FQNEAQ. The CDR3 runs to 13 residues. The CDR3: CASSLVVTAEAFF. CDR3 nucleotides: TGTGCCAGCAGCTTAGTGGTTACAGCTGAAGCTTTCTTT.

This chain uses TRBV13 with TRBJ1-1; D is uncertain. Trimming removed 8 bases at V and 0 bases at J, with 10 bases between. The CDR3 runs to 13 residues. Looked up from germline, CDR1 is PRHDT and CDR2 is FYEKMQ (reference sequence). The CDR3 coding sequence is TGTGCCAGCGGAGGCGGGATGAACACTGAAGCTTTCTTT. It codes for CASGGGMNTEAFF.

This chain's CDR3 is CASSLRGIIATTYYEQYF. In nucleotides, the CDR3 is TGCGCCAGCAGCTTGCGCGGGATAATCGCTACCACCTACTACGAGCAGTACTTC. The chain has TRBV5-1 and TRBJ2-7; tentative D call: TRBD2 (6 bases). The ends were cut back, 1 base at V and 3 bases at J, with 23 bases in the middle. CDR1 is SGHRS and CDR2 is YFSETQ in the germline V gene. The CDR3 is made up of 18 amino acids.

The rearrangement uses TRBV28 and TRBJ2-7, with D unresolved. Looked up from germline, CDR1 is MDHEN and CDR2 is SYDVKM. CDR3 size: 15 residues. The V gene lost 3 bases and the J gene lost 2 bases, with 14 bases spanning the gap. CDR3 sequence reads: CASSFSAEAPYEQYF. The DNA of the CDR3 is TGTGCCAGCAGTTTTTCGGCGGAAGCCCCCTACGAGCAGTACTTC.

CDR3 DNA sequence: TGTGCCAGCAGTTTATCGTGGGGGGCGTATGGCTACACCTTC. Translation: CASSLSWGAYGYTF. The J gene is TRBJ1-2, the V gene TRBV28; possible D gene TRBD1, 6 bases. This CDR3 contains 14 residues. V lost 1 base and J lost 5, with 11 bases in between. Germline CDR1 and CDR2: MDHEN and SYDVKM.